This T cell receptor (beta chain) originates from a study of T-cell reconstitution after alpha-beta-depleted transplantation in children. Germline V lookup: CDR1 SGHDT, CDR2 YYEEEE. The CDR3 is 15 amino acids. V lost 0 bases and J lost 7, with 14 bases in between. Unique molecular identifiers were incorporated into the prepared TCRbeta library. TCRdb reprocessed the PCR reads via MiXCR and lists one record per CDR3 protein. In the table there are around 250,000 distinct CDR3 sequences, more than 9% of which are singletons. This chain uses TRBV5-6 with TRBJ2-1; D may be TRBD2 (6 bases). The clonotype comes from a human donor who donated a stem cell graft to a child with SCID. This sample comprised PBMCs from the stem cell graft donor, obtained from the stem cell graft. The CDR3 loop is CASSLGGTSGNEQFF. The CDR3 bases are TGTGCCAGCAGCTTGGGCGGGACCAGTGGGAATGAGCAGTTCTTC.